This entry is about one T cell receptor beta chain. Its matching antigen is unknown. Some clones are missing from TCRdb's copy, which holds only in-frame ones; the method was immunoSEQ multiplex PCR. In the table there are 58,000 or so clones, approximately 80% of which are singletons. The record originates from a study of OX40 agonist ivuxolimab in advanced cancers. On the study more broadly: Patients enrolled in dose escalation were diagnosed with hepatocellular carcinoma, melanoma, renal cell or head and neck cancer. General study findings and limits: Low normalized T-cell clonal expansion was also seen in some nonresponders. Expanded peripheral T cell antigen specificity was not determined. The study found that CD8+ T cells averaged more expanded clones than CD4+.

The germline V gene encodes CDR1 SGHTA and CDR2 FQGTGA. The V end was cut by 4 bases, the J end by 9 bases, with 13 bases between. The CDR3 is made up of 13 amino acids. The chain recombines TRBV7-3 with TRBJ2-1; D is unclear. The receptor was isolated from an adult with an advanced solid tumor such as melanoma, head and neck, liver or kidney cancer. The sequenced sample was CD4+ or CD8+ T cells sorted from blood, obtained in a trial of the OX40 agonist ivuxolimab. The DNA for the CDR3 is TGTGCCAGCAGCTCAGCTAGTTATAGTGAGCAGTTCTTC. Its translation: CASSSASYSEQFF. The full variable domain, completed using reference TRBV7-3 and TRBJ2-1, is GAGVSQTPSNKVTEKGKYVELRCDPISGHTALYWYRQSLGQGPEFLIYFQGTGAADDSGLPNDRFFAVRPEGSVSTLKIQRTERGDSAVYLCASSSASYSEQFFGPGTRLTVL.